Following are 21 T cell receptor beta chains from one sample sequenced in a study of T cell repertoires in MIS-A myocarditis. TCRdb keeps only in-frame clones here, not all; method: immunoSEQ multiplex PCR. The sample lists about 11,000 clones; about 80% were seen once. Sample: right ventricle heart tissue obtained at autopsy. Every receptor here comes from a man younger than 30 with fulminant myocarditis from multisystem inflammatory syndrome in adults (MIS-A) after COVID-19.

J is TRBJ1-4 and V is TRBV7-9, with D unclear. V lost 4 bases and J 16 bases, leaving 19 bases between the germline ends. This CDR3 has 13 residues. From germline, CDR1 is SEHNR and CDR2 FQNEAQ (reference sequence). The CDR3 protein is CASSSPTTGVSFF. CDR3 DNA: TGTGCCAGCAGCTCGCCTACCACTGGCGTATCGTTTTTT.

The chain combines TRBV14 with TRBJ2-4; 9 nucleotides align to TRBD1. The CDR3 runs 19 residues. CDR1 and CDR2 (germline): SGHDN, FVKESK. Trimming cost V 6 bases and J 0 bases; bases outside gene matches: 15. The CDR3 protein is CASSRPGTGIHLAKNIQYF. CDR3 DNA: TGTGCCAGCAGTCGTCCCGGGACAGGGATACACCTAGCCAAAAACATTCAGTACTTC.

The CDR3 region is CASSLARRGGNYEKLFF. CDR3 coding DNA: TGTGCCAGCAGCTTAGCGCGACGGGGGGGCAATTATGAAAAACTGTTTTTT. The rearrangement uses TRBV7-6 and TRBJ1-4, with D maybe TRBD1 (6 bases). Per germline, CDR1 SGHVS and CDR2 FNYEAQ. Trimming stripped 0 bases from V and 6 bases from J, with 17 bases between. The CDR3 spans 17 residues.

V gene TRBV24-1 combines with J gene TRBJ1-5; unclear D gene. The V end was cut by 7 bases, the J end by 3 bases, with 12 bases between. There are 14 residues in the CDR3. Germline V CDR1 and CDR2: KGHDR, SFDVKD. Here the CDR3 DNA reads TGTGCCACCAGGGGTGACGGATACAATCAGCCCCAGCATTTT. Translation gives CATRGDGYNQPQHF.

The chain has TRBV11-2 and TRBJ1-1; D gene ambiguous. Per the germline V gene, CDR1 is SGHAT and CDR2 is FQNNGV. This CDR3 is 14 amino acids long. Trimming removed 0 bases from V and 6 bases from J, with 11 bases in between. The CDR3 DNA reads TGTGCCAGCAGCTTAGATGTATCCGTCTCTGAAGCTTTCTTT. It translates to CASSLDVSVSEAFF. Based on the CDR3 plus reference TRBV11-2 and TRBJ1-1, the full variable domain is EAGVAQSPRYKIIEKRQSVAFWCNPISGHATLYWYQQILGQGPKLLIQFQNNGVVDDSQLPKDRFSAERLKGVDSTLKIQPAKLEDSAVYLCASSLDVSVSEAFFGQGTRLTVV.

The chain is built from TRBV6-1 and TRBJ2-7; the match to TRBD1 covers 8 bases. Germline values: CDR1 MNHNS, CDR2 SASEGT. The trim removed 3 bases at V and 0 bases at J, leaving 4 bases unmatched. The CDR3 is 15 amino acids. In DNA form, the CDR3 reads TGTGCCAGCAGTGACCGGGACAGGCTCTCCTACGAGCAGTACTTC. Translating it yields CASSDRDRLSYEQYF.

V gene TRBV2 combines with J gene TRBJ1-2, with TRBD1 matching over 8 bases. The V gene's germline CDR1 is SNHLY and CDR2 FYNNEI. Losses at the gene ends were 6 bases for V and 0 bases for J; bases not matched to a gene: 3. This CDR3 is built from 14 residues. CDR3 coding DNA: TGTGCCAGCAGGGACAGGGCGTCTAACTATGGCTACACCTTC. It codes for CASRDRASNYGYTF. The variable domain in full, completed from reference TRBV2 and TRBJ1-2, reads EPEVTQTPSHQVTQMGQEVILRCVPISNHLYFYWYRQILGQKVEFLVSFYNNEISEKSEIFDDQFSVERPDGSNFTLKIRSTKLEDSAMYFCASRDRASNYGYTFGSGTRLTVV.

The chain combines TRBV30 with TRBJ1-1; no firm D call. There are 13 residues in the CDR3. V lost 0 bases and J lost 2, with 7 bases in between. Germline CDR1 GTSNPN, CDR2 SVGIG (reference sequence). CDR3 sequence (DNA): TGTGCCTGGAGTGTACAAACAAACACTGAAGCTTTCTTT. Amino acids: CAWSVQTNTEAFF.

This chain connects TRBV2 to TRBJ2-5; perhaps TRBD2 as D (6 bases). The V end was cut by 3 bases, the J end by 5 bases, with 7 bases between. This CDR3 spans 12 amino acids. CDR1 and CDR2 (germline): SNHLY, FYNNEI. DNA of the CDR3: TGTGCCAGCAGTGAGGAGGGGGAGACCCAGTACTTC. It yields the protein CASSEEGETQYF.

This chain uses TRBV6-5 with TRBJ2-2; no clear D gene. V gave up 7 bases and J gave up 0 bases, with 9 bases separating them. The CDR3 sequence is 14 residues long. The germline gives CDR1 MNHEY, CDR2 SVGAGI. CDR3 loop: CASIRHPNTGELFF. The CDR3 nucleotides read TGTGCCAGCATCAGACACCCGAACACCGGGGAGCTGTTTTTT.

The chain joins TRBV9 to TRBJ2-3; 7 positions agree with TRBD2. The CDR3 loop spans 16 amino acids. The germline CDR1 and CDR2 sequences are SGDLS and YYNGEE. Losses at the gene ends were 2 bases for V and 0 bases for J; bases not matched to a gene: 6. CDR3 in DNA: TGTGCCAGCAGCGTCTTGCCAGCGGGAAGCACAGATACGCAGTATTTT. This translates into CASSVLPAGSTDTQYF.

The V call is TRBV7-2, the J call TRBJ2-6; tentative D call: TRBD1 (5 bases). Trimming pared 2 bases from V and 0 bases from J, leaving 11 bases between. CDR3 length: 17 amino acids. CDR1 and CDR2 (germline): SGHTA, FQGNSA. As DNA, the CDR3 is TGTGCCAGCAGCTTAACAGGCACCTCCTCTGGGGCCAACGTCCTGACTTTC. Its translation: CASSLTGTSSGANVLTF. Supplemented by reference TRBV7-2 and TRBJ2-6, the full variable domain reads GAGVSQSPSNKVTEKGKDVELRCDPISGHTALYWYRQSLGQGLEFLIYFQGNSAPDKSGLPSDRFSAERTGGSVSTLTIQRTQQEDSAVYLCASSLTGTSSGANVLTFGAGSRLTVL.

The CDR3 sequence: CASSLNTGGAADTQYF. As DNA, the CDR3 is TGTGCCAGCAGCTTAAACACGGGGGGGGCTGCAGATACGCAGTATTTT. The V and J genes are TRBV9 and TRBJ2-3; 8 bases fit TRBD2. With 4 bases clipped from V and 4 bases from J, the junction kept 11 bases outside the gene matches. Germline V lookup: CDR1 SGDLS, CDR2 YYNGEE. The CDR3 covers 16 residues.

This clone has just a few counts. The rearrangement joins TRBV29-1 to TRBJ2-2, with D perhaps matching TRBD2 (6 bases). V gave up 8 bases and J gave up 1 base, with 8 bases separating them. The germline V gene encodes CDR1 SQVTM and CDR2 ANQGSEA. The CDR3 is made up of 12 amino acids. The CDR3 coding sequence is TGCAGCCATAGCGGGAACACCGGGGAGCTGTTTTTT. Its translation: CSHSGNTGELFF.

The CDR3 here is CASSQASGGSSGNTIYF. CDR3 bases: TGCGCCAGCAGCCAGGCTTCAGGGGGCTCTTCTGGAAACACCATATATTTT. This chain joins TRBV4-3 and TRBJ1-3, with 8 nucleotides matching TRBD1. Germline V CDR1 and CDR2: LGHNA, YSLEER. Germline trimming cut 3 bases from V and 1 base from J; bases unmatched to any gene: 8. The CDR3 loop spans 17 amino acids.

The gene calls are TRBV2 and TRBJ1-2; no clear D. CDR1 and CDR2 (germline): SNHLY, FYNNEI. This CDR3 spans 14 amino acids. V was clipped by 2 bases and J by 3 bases, with 10 bases between them. CDR3 sequence reads: CASSERTVHYGYTF. In nucleotides, the CDR3 is TGTGCCAGCAGTGAAAGAACGGTACACTATGGCTACACCTTC.

This clone was picked up one time. V usage is TRBV2 and J usage is TRBJ1-3, with D hard to call. Per germline, CDR1 SNHLY and CDR2 FYNNEI. The CDR3 spans 12 residues. V lost 7 bases to trimming and J lost 11 bases, with 15 bases between them. Here the CDR3 reads CASTRALSAIYF. In DNA, the CDR3 is TGTGCCAGCACTCGGGCACTTTCTGCCATATATTTT.

The genes are TRBV3-1 (or the pseudogene TRBV3-2) and TRBJ2-7; D remains unclear. The CDR3 length is 14 residues. Germline lookup yields CDR1 LGHDT and CDR2 YNNKEL (reference sequence). The V end lost 4 bases, the J end lost 4 bases, and 14 bases lay between the germline ends. CDR3 residues: CASSPPATRYEQYF. CDR3 coding DNA: TGTGCCAGCAGCCCTCCGGCTACGAGATACGAGCAGTACTTC.

V usage is TRBV7-2 and J usage is TRBJ2-7; no definite D call. Germline CDR1 SGHTA, CDR2 FQGNSA. This CDR3 has 12 residues. The V end lost 1 base, the J end lost 4 bases, and 5 bases lay between the germline ends. This chain's CDR3 is CASSLEAYEQYF. The CDR3, as DNA: TGTGCCAGCAGCTTAGAAGCATACGAGCAGTACTTC. The full variable domain, completed using reference TRBV7-2 and TRBJ2-7, is GAGVSQSPSNKVTEKGKDVELRCDPISGHTALYWYRQSLGQGLEFLIYFQGNSAPDKSGLPSDRFSAERTGGSVSTLTIQRTQQEDSAVYLCASSLEAYEQYFGPGTRLTVT.

The chain recombines TRBV7-8 with TRBJ1-5, with D perhaps TRBD1 (5 bases). Trimming stripped 5 bases from V and 3 bases from J, with 11 bases between. Looked up from germline, CDR1 is SGHVS and CDR2 is FQNEAQ. This CDR3 comprises 14 residues. The CDR3 bases are TGTGCCAGCAGCCCAGACAGTTTCAATCAGCCCCAGCATTTT. Its translation: CASSPDSFNQPQHF. The full variable domain, its missing parts supplied by reference TRBV7-8 and TRBJ1-5, is GAGVSQSPRYKVAKRGQDVALRCDPISGHVSLFWYQQALGQGPEFLTYFQNEAQLDKSGLPSDRFFAERPEGSVSTLKIQRTQQEDSAVYLCASSPDSFNQPQHFGDGTRLSIL.

V is TRBV27 and J is TRBJ1-6; 7 bases align to TRBD1. CDR1 MNHEY and CDR2 SMNVEV come from the germline V gene (reference sequence). With 4 bases clipped from V and 9 bases from J, the junction kept 3 bases outside the gene matches. This CDR3 contains 13 residues. This CDR3 reads CASSWTGGSPLHF. DNA for the CDR3: TGTGCCAGCAGTTGGACAGGAGGTTCACCCCTCCACTTT.